A selection of T cell receptor beta chains follows, all from one sample in a study of cytomegalovirus exposure and HLA in healthy donors. Produced via immunoSEQ multiplex PCR; TCRdb's table is partial and in-frame only. In all, the sample yields fewer than 200,000 clones. Material for sequencing was PBMCs. These TCRs come from a woman aged 55-75 years in good health and CMV-seronegative. CDR3s include the opening cysteine and the closing phenylalanine or tryptophan. Fields, in order: V gene, D gene, J gene, CDR3 DNA, CDR3 protein. D genes are given only for firm matches.

V: TRBV2
D: TRBD1
J: TRBJ2-5
DNA: TGTGCCAGCGCCCGGGACAGGGATGAGACCCAGTACTTC
CDR3: CASARDRDETQYF

V: TRBV15
D: -
J: TRBJ2-1
DNA: TGTGCCACCAGCAGACACTTTGACTCTTCCTCCTACAATGAGCAGTTCTTC
CDR3: CATSRHFDSSSYNEQFF

V: TRBV2
D: -
J: TRBJ2-7
DNA: TGTGCCAGCAACCCGGAACAGGGAACCGAGCAGTACTTC
CDR3: CASNPEQGTEQYF

V: TRBV7-9
D: -
J: TRBJ2-1
DNA: TGTGCCAGCAGCCAGAGCATAGCGTCCAATGAGCAGTTCTTC
CDR3: CASSQSIASNEQFF

V: TRBV6-6
D: TRBD1
J: TRBJ1-5
DNA: TGTGCCAGCAGTTACGTACAGGGGAGTCAGCCCCAGCATTTT
CDR3: CASSYVQGSQPQHF

V: TRBV2
D: TRBD1
J: TRBJ1-5
DNA: TGTGCCAGCGGGGGGACAGGGGTGAGTCATAGCAATCAGCCCCAGCACTTT
CDR3: CASGGTGVSHSNQPQHF

V: TRBV7-2
D: TRBD1
J: TRBJ1-5
DNA: TGTGCCAGCAGCTTAAGGACAGGGGATCAGCCCCAGCATTTT
CDR3: CASSLRTGDQPQHF

V: TRBV9
D: TRBD2
J: TRBJ2-2
DNA: TGTGCCAGCAGCGTAGAACTAGCGGGATGGACCGGGGAGCTGTTTTTT
CDR3: CASSVELAGWTGELFF

V: TRBV5-4
D: -
J: TRBJ1-1
DNA: TGTGCCAGCAGCTTCCCAGAGAACACTGAAGCTTTCTTT
CDR3: CASSFPENTEAFF

V: TRBV6-5
D: -
J: TRBJ2-3
DNA: TGTGCCAGCAGTTACTCGCAGGGAGGAACGCAGTATTTT
CDR3: CASSYSQGGTQYF

V: TRBV13
D: TRBD2
J: TRBJ2-1
DNA: TGTGCCAGCAGCTTACTAGCGGGGGTCCGCAATGAGCAGTTCTTC
CDR3: CASSLLAGVRNEQFF

V: TRBV9
D: TRBD1
J: TRBJ1-1
DNA: TGTGCCAGCAGCGCGACAGGGCTCAACACTGAAGCTTTCTTT
CDR3: CASSATGLNTEAFF

V: TRBV5-1
D: TRBD1
J: TRBJ1-5
DNA: TGCGCCAGCAGCTTGGAGGGACAGGGGATTCAGCCCCAGCATTTT
CDR3: CASSLEGQGIQPQHF

V: TRBV10-1
D: -
J: TRBJ2-7
DNA: TGCGCCAGCAGTGAAGAGGATAGCTCCTACGAGCAGTACTTC
CDR3: CASSEEDSSYEQYF

V: TRBV5-1
D: TRBD1
J: TRBJ1-4
DNA: TGCGCCAGCAGCGTTGTAGGAGGACAGGGGAATGAAAAACTGTTTTTT
CDR3: CASSVVGGQGNEKLFF

V: TRBV27
D: TRBD1
J: TRBJ2-1
DNA: TGTGCCAGCAGTTTAAGACAGGGGGTAGGTGAGCAGTTCTTC
CDR3: CASSLRQGVGEQFF

V: TRBV7-9
D: -
J: TRBJ2-2
DNA: TGTGCCAGCAGCTCAGTAGCGTACACCGGGGAGCTGTTTTTT
CDR3: CASSSVAYTGELFF

V: TRBV2
D: TRBD2
J: TRBJ2-1
DNA: TGTGCCAGCAGTGAAACGCTAGCGGGGCATGAGCAGTTCTTC
CDR3: CASSETLAGHEQFF

V: TRBV5-1
D: -
J: TRBJ2-7
DNA: TGCGCCAGCAGCTCGGAGGGGGGGTTCACCATCGAGCAGTACTTC
CDR3: CASSSEGGFTIEQYF

V: TRBV2
D: -
J: TRBJ1-2
DNA: TGTGCCAGCAGCAGGGCGGCTACTAACTATGGCTACACCTTC
CDR3: CASSRAATNYGYTF

V: TRBV7-9
D: TRBD2
J: TRBJ2-5
DNA: TGTGCCAGCAGCTTAGCGGGACTAGCGGGATGGGTCGGAGAGACCCAGTACTTC
CDR3: CASSLAGLAGWVGETQYF

V: TRBV18
D: TRBD1
J: TRBJ2-7
DNA: TGTGCCAGCTCACCAGCGACAGGGCCCTACGAGCAGTACTTC
CDR3: CASSPATGPYEQYF

V: TRBV6-5
D: -
J: TRBJ2-7
DNA: TGTGCCTCCTCCCCGGGAGTATCCTACGAGCAGTACTTC
CDR3: CASSPGVSYEQYF

V: TRBV5-5
D: TRBD1
J: TRBJ1-1
DNA: TGTGCCAGCAGCCGCTGGGGGACAGGGACGAGGACTGAAGCTTTCTTT
CDR3: CASSRWGTGTRTEAFF

V: TRBV11-2
D: -
J: TRBJ1-2
DNA: TGTGCCAGCAGCTACACAGAAAACTATGGCTACACCTTC
CDR3: CASSYTENYGYTF

V: TRBV12-5
D: -
J: TRBJ2-4
DNA: TGTGCTAGTGGTTCGAGGACTTTTTCTCTAGCCAAAAACATTCAGTACTTC
CDR3: CASGSRTFSLAKNIQYF

V: TRBV5-4
D: -
J: TRBJ1-1
DNA: TGTGCCAGCAGCTTAGGCGGGGGCTTGAACACTGAAGCTTTCTTT
CDR3: CASSLGGGLNTEAFF

V: TRBV25-1
D: -
J: TRBJ1-1
DNA: TGTGCCAGCAGTGATCTTCCACATCTTGAAGCTTTCTTT
CDR3: CASSDLPHLEAFF

V: TRBV19
D: -
J: TRBJ1-5
DNA: TGTGCCAGTCGCCTCGGGGGGGCGACCAATCAGCCCCAGCATTTT
CDR3: CASRLGGATNQPQHF

V: TRBV18
D: -
J: TRBJ1-2
DNA: TGTGCCAGCTCACCACCCGGGAGGGCCTATGGCTACACCTTC
CDR3: CASSPPGRAYGYTF

V: TRBV6-5
D: TRBD1
J: TRBJ2-5
DNA: TGTGCCAGCAGCATCGCCGTGGACAGGGGAAAGCAGTACTTC
CDR3: CASSIAVDRGKQYF

V: TRBV5-1
D: -
J: TRBJ2-1
DNA: TGCGCCAGCAGCTTTGTCTTTAACTCCTACAATGAGCAGTTCTTC
CDR3: CASSFVFNSYNEQFF

V: TRBV9
D: TRBD2
J: TRBJ2-1
DNA: TGTGCCAGCAGCTTACTAGCGGTCTCCTACAATGAGCAGTTCTTC
CDR3: CASSLLAVSYNEQFF

V: TRBV7-7
D: TRBD2
J: TRBJ2-3
DNA: TGTGCCAGCAGTCCGGAGCGGGGGAATACGCAGTATTTT
CDR3: CASSPERGNTQYF

V: TRBV5-1
D: TRBD1
J: TRBJ2-7
DNA: TGCGCCAGCAGCCCTGGACAGGGGGGGATCCACGAGCAGTACTTC
CDR3: CASSPGQGGIHEQYF

V: TRBV6-6
D: -
J: TRBJ1-1
DNA: TGTGCCAGCAGTTACAGGGCAGGGTCCACTGAAGCTTTCTTT
CDR3: CASSYRAGSTEAFF

V: TRBV4-1
D: -
J: TRBJ2-7
DNA: TGCGCCAGCAGCCAGCGGGCCGAATCCTACGAGCAGTACTTC
CDR3: CASSQRAESYEQYF

V: TRBV5-1
D: TRBD1
J: TRBJ1-2
DNA: TGCGCCAGCAGCACTACGGGACAGGGCTATGGCTACACCTTC
CDR3: CASSTTGQGYGYTF

V: TRBV6-1
D: -
J: TRBJ1-2
DNA: TGTGCCAGCAGAGATTCGGTGGCAGGCCACTATGGCTACACCTTC
CDR3: CASRDSVAGHYGYTF

V: TRBV29-1
D: -
J: TRBJ1-2
DNA: TGCAGCGTTGATGGGGAGGGCTATGGCTACACCTTC
CDR3: CSVDGEGYGYTF

V: TRBV10-3
D: -
J: TRBJ2-7
DNA: TGTGCCATCAGTGACACAGCAAACTACGAGCAGTACTTC
CDR3: CAISDTANYEQYF

V: TRBV7-2
D: -
J: TRBJ2-5
DNA: TGTGCCAGCAGCTTAAATAGACAAGAGACCCAGTACTTC
CDR3: CASSLNRQETQYF

V: TRBV7-9
D: TRBD2
J: TRBJ2-7
DNA: TGTGCCAGCAGCTCTAGCGGGGGACCCTACGAGCAGTACTTC
CDR3: CASSSSGGPYEQYF

V: TRBV5-4
D: -
J: TRBJ2-5
DNA: TGTGCCAGCAGCTTGGACAGGGTGGGGGAGCAGTACTTC
CDR3: CASSLDRVGEQYF

V: TRBV6-5
D: -
J: TRBJ1-3
DNA: TGTGCCAGCAAGAGAGCTAGCTCTGGAAACACCATATATTTT
CDR3: CASKRASSGNTIYF

V: TRBV6-1
D: -
J: TRBJ1-2
DNA: TGTGCCAGCAGTGAAGGGACAGCTAACTATGGCTACACCTTC
CDR3: CASSEGTANYGYTF